The clone carrying this TCR beta chain was seen a few times. These data come from a study of cytomegalovirus exposure and HLA in healthy donors. Donors likely had unrecorded immune exposures despite being nominally healthy when sampled. The CDR3 has 18 residues. Per germline, CDR1 SGHTA and CDR2 FQGNSA. The junction had 11 bases not matched to a gene; V was cut back by 3 bases and J by 6 bases. The PCR was carried out with 60 Vbeta primers and 13 Jbeta primers. Profiled with immunoSEQ multiplex PCR; TCRdb holds only in-frame clones, not every one. The sample contains over 150,000 clones, 81% of which appear only once.

The receptor was isolated from a woman in her forties or fifties in good health and CMV-seronegative. The specimen sequenced was PBMCs. The chain couples TRBV7-2 to TRBJ2-7; 16 nucleotides line up with TRBD2. This chain's CDR3 is CASSFTPGLAGGRSEQYF. As DNA, the CDR3 is TGTGCCAGCAGCTTTACCCCGGGACTAGCGGGGGGGCGCTCCGAGCAGTACTTC.